Shown below are 26 T cell receptor beta chains from a single sample sequenced in a study of T cells in women clearing cervical HPV infection. Sequenced by immunoSEQ multiplex PCR; TCRdb stores in-frame clones only, minus some. The sample holds 46,000 or so clones. Sequenced: blood buffy coat. The receptors originated from a woman between 18 and 70 years old with a cervical HPV16 infection that either progressed to CIN3+ or cleared (not recorded which).

With respect to this clone: Within the sample, other DNA sequences also encode this same CDR3. CDR3 protein: CASSPNQGNTIYF. The sequenced part of the CDR3 DNA is TGTGCCAGCTCACCCAATCAGGGAAACACC. The V gene is TRBV18, the J gene TRBJ1-3; D is uncertain. The read stops 3 residues short of the end of the CDR3; the missing end is completed from the germline J gene. V was clipped by 3 bases and J by 4 bases, with 7 bases between them. The CDR3 sequence is 13 residues long. The germline V gene has CDR1 KGHSH and CDR2 LQKENI.

In regard to this clone: Read sequence stops 3 residues before the CDR3 end, and the germline J gene provides the missing end. This chain connects TRBV18 to TRBJ2-4; TRBD1 agrees at 7 bases. Germline values: CDR1 KGHSH, CDR2 LQKENI. The CDR3 is 15 amino acids. The CDR3 sequence is CASSNQTGITKGQYF. Incomplete CDR3 DNA: TGTGCCAGCTCGAATCAGACAGGGATTACCAAGGGT.

To note about this clone: The read ends 3 residues shy of where the CDR3 ends; the end is completed using the germline J gene. This chain uses TRBV7-3 with TRBJ2-3; 9 bases are a match to TRBD1. The CDR3 extends over 17 amino acids. Per the germline V gene, CDR1 is SGHTA and CDR2 is FQGTGA. Germline trimming cut 4 bases from V and 4 bases from J; bases unmatched to any gene: 12. CDR3 in amino acids: CASSSEPGTGHSDTQYF. CDR3 DNA, as far as it was read: TGTGCCAGCAGCTCAGAGCCCGGGACAGGGCATTCAGATACG.

Notes on this clone: The read finishes 3 residues shy of the CDR3 end, and the germline J gene is used to complete it. The chain joins TRBV19 to TRBJ2-3; a possible D gene is TRBD1 (6 bases). From germline, CDR1 is LNHDA and CDR2 SQIVND (reference sequence). This CDR3 is built from 15 residues. CDR3 sequence reads: CASSKGQTLNQPQYF. The CDR3 bases that were read are TGTGCCAGTAGTAAAGGACAGACATTGAATCAGCCG.

On this clone: With the read ending 3 residues before the CDR3 end, the germline J gene is used to fill in that end. The V gene is TRBV20-1, the J gene TRBJ1-5, with 7 nucleotides matching TRBD1. The CDR3 is 13 amino acids. J lost 8 bases, V lost 1 base, and 5 bases had no gene match. The germline CDR1 and CDR2 sequences are DFQATT and SNEGSKA (reference sequence). The DNA read from the CDR3 is TGCAGTGCTAGAGGACAGGGCTTAGAGCCC. Protein sequence: CSARGQGLEP. The whole CDR3 reads CSARGQGLEPQHF.

Points on this clone: The read comes to an end 3 residues before the CDR3 does, leaving the germline J gene to fill in the end. The J gene is TRBJ2-3, the V gene TRBV7-3; D possibly corresponds to TRBD2 (5 bases). CDR1 is SGHTA, CDR2 FQGTGA, per germline. Trimming shortened V by 0 bases and J by 0 bases, and 10 bases separated the two germline ends. The length of the CDR3 is 16 residues. CDR3 residues: CASSLTERTSTDTQYF. CDR3 DNA, as far as it was read: TGTGCCAGCAGCTTAACCGAGAGGACTAGCACAGATACG.

On this clone: The read falls 3 residues short of the CDR3 end, and the missing part is taken from the germline J gene. V and J are TRBV20-1 and TRBJ1-5, with 8 bases lining up with TRBD1. V shed 3 bases, J shed 6 bases, and the junction held 7 bases outside the gene matches. CDR3 length: 14 amino acids. Germline loops: CDR1 DFQATT, CDR2 SNEGSKA (reference sequence). The CDR3: CSASGQGGIQPQHF. The part of the CDR3 DNA that was read is TGCAGTGCTAGTGGACAGGGAGGAATTCAGCCC.

To note about this clone: Read sequence stops 3 residues before the CDR3 end, and the germline J gene provides the missing end. This chain joins TRBV6-1 and TRBJ1-2; a possible D gene is TRBD1 (6 bases). The germline V gene encodes CDR1 MNHNS and CDR2 SASEGT. V shed 2 bases and J shed 3 bases, with 13 bases lying between them. CDR3 length: 15 amino acids. The sequenced part of the CDR3 DNA is TGTGCCAGCAGTGAAAACCACAGGGCCTACTATGGC. Its translation is CASSENHRAYYG. The whole CDR3 sequence is CASSENHRAYYGYTF.

With respect to this clone: The read ends 3 residues before the CDR3 terminus; that terminus is restored from the germline J gene. The rearrangement links TRBV6-2 or TRBV6-3 to TRBJ2-3, with TRBD1 as a possible D gene (7 bases). Trimming shortened V by 8 bases and J by 2 bases, and 17 bases separated the two germline ends. The CDR3 consists of 15 residues. CDR1 and CDR2 from the germline V gene are MNHEY and SVGEGT. Incomplete CDR3 DNA: TGTGCCAGCTCCCCGCAGGGGGGCGACACAGATACG. Residues: CASSPQGGDTDT. The full CDR3 protein reads CASSPQGGDTDTQYF.

Note on this clone: From the germline J gene comes the end of the CDR3, since the read stops 3 residues before it. The chain employs TRBV18 and TRBJ1-4, with 8 bases matching TRBD1. Germline-derived CDR1 and CDR2 are KGHSH and LQKENI. The CDR3 totals 17 residues. CDR3 DNA (partial): TGTGCCAGCTTTCCAAGGACAGGGTTTTCTGGGACCAACGTA. It is translated as CASFPRTGFSGTNV. The whole CDR3 protein reads CASFPRTGFSGTNVLFF.

With respect to this clone: The sequenced fragment ends 3 residues before the CDR3 boundary, so the rest is inferred from the germline J gene. This sequence joins TRBV7-7 and TRBJ2-3; possibly TRBD1 for D (6 bases). Germline V CDR1 and CDR2: SSHAT, FNYEAQ (reference sequence). The CDR3 is 14 residues long. CDR3 amino acids: CASSEGDNQETQYF. The CDR3 bases that were read are TGTGCTAGCTCTGAGGGGGACAACCAAGAGACG. Together with reference TRBV7-7 and TRBJ2-3, the CDR3 gives the full variable domain: GAGVSQSPRYKVTKRGQDVTLRCDPISSHATLYWYQQALGQGPEFLTYFNYEAQPDKSGLPSDRFSAERPEGSISTLTIQRTEQRDSAMYRCASSEGDNQETQYFGPGTRLTVL.

For this clone: Other DNA sequences from this sample encode an identical CDR3 as well. The sequenced part of the CDR3 DNA is TGTGCCAGCTCACAGGGACAGGGAAGAAACACC. Its translation is CASSQGQGRNT. The entire CDR3 protein is CASSQGQGRNTIYF. This rearrangement joins TRBV18 to TRBJ1-3; TRBD1 aligns across 9 bases. Sequencing ends 3 residues short of the CDR3 end; the germline J gene provides the rest. CDR3 size: 14 residues. Germline V gene sequence: CDR1 KGHSH, CDR2 LQKENI. V lost 4 bases to trimming and J lost 5 bases; unmatched junction nucleotides: 3.

Remarks on this clone: Coverage ceases 3 residues before the CDR3 finishes, and the germline J gene fills in the end. The chain employs TRBV20-1 and TRBJ2-5; D gene uncertain. The CDR3 covers 14 residues. Germline V gene data show CDR1 as DFQATT and CDR2 as SNEGSKA (reference sequence). Deletions cut 3 bases from V and 2 bases from J, with 13 bases between. Incomplete CDR3 DNA: TGCAGTGCTAGTCCAGGAATACAACAAGAGACC. Protein: CSASPGIQQET. Given in full, the CDR3 is CSASPGIQQETQYF.

About this clone itself: The read finishes 3 residues shy of the CDR3 end, and the germline J gene is used to complete it. This chain joins TRBV2 and TRBJ2-2, with D possibly matching TRBD1 (5 bases). This CDR3 comprises 15 residues. Germline V gene lookup returns CDR1 SNHLY and CDR2 FYNNEI. CDR3 DNA (partial): TGTGCCAGCAGTGACGGCGGTCCTGGGGCCAACGTG. This codes for CASSDGGPGANV. Given in full, the CDR3 is CASSDGGPGANVLFF.

As to this clone: Read data end 3 residues before the CDR3 end; the end is taken from the germline J gene. The genes are TRBV5-1 and TRBJ2-1; D uncertain. The V gene lost 2 bases and the J gene lost 7 bases, with 13 bases spanning the gap. CDR1 and CDR2 from the germline V gene are SGHRS and YFSETQ. There are 14 residues in the CDR3. CDR3 residues: CASSLEGPENEQFF. The sequenced part of the CDR3 DNA is TGCGCCAGCAGCTTAGAAGGGCCGGAGAATGAG.

About this clone itself: Germline is not matched at one junction end, which may reflect a read error. The sequenced fragment ends 3 residues before the CDR3 boundary, so the rest is inferred from the germline J gene. The chain links TRBV19 to TRBJ2-1, with TRBD2 identical over 11 bases. Germline V gene sequence: CDR1 LNHDA, CDR2 SQIVND (reference sequence). The CDR3 has 18 amino acids. CDR3 bases read: TGTGCCAGCAGTACCACTAGCGGGAGTGCCAGCTCCTACAATGAG. Translation gives CASSTTSGSASSYNE. The full CDR3 protein reads CASSTTSGSASSYNEQFF.

A note on this clone: The read halts 3 residues ahead of the CDR3 end, with the missing end drawn from the germline J gene. V and J are TRBV5-4 and TRBJ2-5; TRBD1 might be the D (6 bases). V lost 2 bases, J lost 4 bases, and 9 bases lay in between. The CDR3 is 13 residues long. Germline-derived CDR1 and CDR2 are SGHNT and YYREEE (reference sequence). CDR3 protein: CASSFLGGETQYF. The part of the CDR3 DNA that was read is TGTGCCAGCAGCTTTCTAGGGGGAGAGACC. Complete variable domain (other parts from reference TRBV5-4 and TRBJ2-5): ETGVTQSPTHLIKTRGQQVTLRCSSQSGHNTVSWYQQALGQGPQFIFQYYREEENGRGNFPPRFSGLQFPNYSSELNVNALELDDSALYLCASSFLGGETQYFGPGTRLLVL.

With respect to this clone: The read is 3 residues too short to cover the CDR3 end, so that end is filled in from the germline J gene. This chain connects TRBV19 to TRBJ2-3; no clear D. The CDR3 runs 15 residues. Looked up from germline, CDR1 is LNHDA and CDR2 is SQIVND (reference sequence). Trimming left V 3 bases short and J 5 bases short, with 15 bases between. The CDR3 DNA, read in part, is TGTGCCAGTAGTATTGTGGCATTGGCGGAAGATACG. It encodes CASSIVALAEDT. The complete CDR3 reads CASSIVALAEDTQYF.

This chain's CDR3 is CASSEGVVRGAGETQYF. The CDR3 bases that were read are TGTGCCAGCAGTGAAGGAGTAGTTCGGGGGGCGGGAGAGACC. The chain has TRBV6-1 and TRBJ2-5; TRBD2 is a possible D gene (7 bases). The sequenced fragment ends 3 residues before the CDR3 boundary, so the rest is inferred from the germline J gene. Trimming removed 1 base at V and 4 bases at J, with 19 bases between. The CDR3 contains 17 residues. The germline CDR1 and CDR2 sequences are MNHNS and SASEGT.

Note on this clone: The missing CDR3 end, 3 residues past where the read stops, is filled in from the germline J gene. This chain uses TRBV20-1 with TRBJ1-2, with D perhaps TRBD1 (6 bases). The CDR3 contains 12 residues. V shed 1 base and J shed 3 bases, with 6 bases lying between them. Germline V gene data show CDR1 as DFQATT and CDR2 as SNEGSKA (reference sequence). CDR3 residues: CSARAGDYGYTF. The DNA read from the CDR3 is TGCAGTGCTAGAGCAGGGGACTATGGC.

As concerns this clone: One junction end disagrees with the germline gene, perhaps due to a read error. From the germline J gene comes the end of the CDR3, since the read stops 3 residues before it. The chain employs TRBV12-3 or TRBV12-4 and TRBJ2-1; 15 nucleotides align to TRBD2. CDR3 length: 19 residues. The covered CDR3 bases are TGTGCCATCAGTTTAGGACTAGCGGGGGGGCCGTCCACAAACAATGAG. Translation: CAISLGLAGGPSTNNE. The whole CDR3 protein is CAISLGLAGGPSTNNEQFF.

Details on this clone: The read finishes 3 residues shy of the CDR3 end, and the germline J gene is used to complete it. The V call is TRBV11-1, the J call TRBJ1-2; TRBD1 matches at 7 bases. This CDR3 contains 15 residues. Per the germline V gene, CDR1 is SGHAT and CDR2 is FQDESV (reference sequence). CDR3 DNA (partial): TGTGCCAGCAGCGAAGGCCTCGGACAGGTTATCGGC. Amino acid sequence: CASSEGLGQVIG. From start to end, the CDR3 is CASSEGLGQVIGYTF.

The CDR3 loop is CASRSGNQPQHF. CDR3 DNA, as far as it was read: TGTGCCAGCAGATCGGGCAATCAGCCC. The chain has TRBV28 and TRBJ1-5; D is unresolved. The sequenced fragment ends 3 residues before the CDR3 boundary, so the rest is inferred from the germline J gene. This CDR3 comprises 12 residues. V dropped 6 bases and J dropped 2 bases, with 5 bases sitting between them. Germline V gene sequence: CDR1 MDHEN, CDR2 SYDVKM.

Comment on this clone: A junction boundary mismatches the germline segment, possibly from a read error. Read coverage stops 3 residues before the CDR3 terminus; the germline J gene supplies the remainder. Other DNA sequences of this sample code for an identical CDR3. This rearrangement joins TRBV30 to TRBJ1-3; D possibly corresponds to TRBD1 (6 bases). CDR1 GTSNPN and CDR2 SVGIG come from the germline V gene (reference sequence). This CDR3 has 14 amino acids. The covered CDR3 bases are TGTGCCTGGACCGGACAGATCTCTGGAAACACG. Its protein is CAWTGQISGNT. The CDR3, in full, reads CAWTGQISGNTIYF.

A remark on this clone: From the germline J gene comes the end of the CDR3, since the read stops 3 residues before it. This chain links TRBV6-2 or TRBV6-3 with TRBJ2-5; tentative D call: TRBD2 (5 bases). Germline-derived CDR1 and CDR2 are MNHEY and SVGEGT. The V and J ends lost 0 bases and 2 bases respectively, with 16 bases between them. CDR3 length: 17 residues. CDR3 DNA, as far as it was read: TGTGCCAGCAGTTACTCTCGGTCAGCGGCCAGACAAGAGACC. This translates into CASSYSRSAARQET. The entire CDR3 is CASSYSRSAARQETQYF.

Note on this clone: The CDR3 goes on 3 residues after the read ends, and that part is filled in from the germline J gene. V usage is TRBV7-3 and J usage is TRBJ2-3; 7 bases are shared with TRBD1. Per the germline V gene, CDR1 is SGHTA and CDR2 is FQGTGA. The CDR3 is made up of 14 amino acids. The junction had 7 bases not matched to a gene; V was cut back by 5 bases and J by 5 bases. The sequenced part of the CDR3 DNA is TGTGCCAGCAGCCGGACAGGCGGCGGAGATACG. Its translation: CASSRTGGGDT. The CDR3 reads in full as CASSRTGGGDTQYF.